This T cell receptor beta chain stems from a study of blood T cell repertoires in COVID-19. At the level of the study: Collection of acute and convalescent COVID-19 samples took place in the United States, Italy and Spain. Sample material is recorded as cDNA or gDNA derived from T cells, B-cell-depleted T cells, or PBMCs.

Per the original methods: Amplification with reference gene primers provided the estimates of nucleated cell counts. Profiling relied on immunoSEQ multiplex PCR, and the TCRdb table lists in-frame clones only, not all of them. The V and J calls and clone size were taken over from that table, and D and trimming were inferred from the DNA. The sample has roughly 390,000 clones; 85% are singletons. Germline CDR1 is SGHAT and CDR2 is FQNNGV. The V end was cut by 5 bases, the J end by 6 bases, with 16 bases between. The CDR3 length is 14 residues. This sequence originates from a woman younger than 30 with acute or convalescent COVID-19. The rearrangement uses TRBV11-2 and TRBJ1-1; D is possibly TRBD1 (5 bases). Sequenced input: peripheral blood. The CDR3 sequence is CASSDNRPTAEAFF. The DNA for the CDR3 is TGTGCCAGCAGCGACAACCGCCCGACAGCTGAAGCTTTCTTT. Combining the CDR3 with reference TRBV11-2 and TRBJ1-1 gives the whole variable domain EAGVAQSPRYKIIEKRQSVAFWCNPISGHATLYWYQQILGQGPKLLIQFQNNGVVDDSQLPKDRFSAERLKGVDSTLKIQPAKLEDSAVYLCASSDNRPTAEAFFGQGTRLTVV.